This TCR beta chain comes out of a study of control samples from healthy donors and cancer patients. Germline-derived CDR1 and CDR2 are SGHTA and FQGNSA. The CDR3 is 12 residues long. Trimming removed 1 base from V and 6 bases from J, with 6 bases in between. This table comes from immunoSEQ multiplex PCR, and its TCRdb copy is limited to in-frame clones, with some not included. Of around 200,000 clones listed, 85% to 95% are singletons. This sequence joins TRBV7-2 and TRBJ1-2; D remains unclear. Sequenced input: blood. This sequence was found in a man in his late teens or twenties in good health. DNA of the CDR3: TGTGCCAGCAGCTTAGTGGGCCATGGCTACACCTTC. It yields the protein CASSLVGHGYTF.